The rows below give T cell receptor beta chains drawn from one sample of a study of T cell responses to AZD1222 COVID-19 vaccine. Clones were sequenced by immunoSEQ multiplex PCR, and TCRdb holds only the in-frame ones, with some missing. The sample includes under 200,000 clones, 85% to 95% of them seen just once. Source: peripheral blood, taken on day 0 of AZD1222 vaccination. The receptors derive from an adult in good health. Both conserved end residues are part of each CDR3. D genes are given only for firm matches. Not all rows give a size; the values are once, few, many and, for expanded clones, a class.

clone size: NA
J gene: TRBJ2-5
D gene: NA
V gene: TRBV3-1/TRBV3-2
CDR3 protein: CASSQGTKETQYF
CDR3 DNA: TGTGCCAGCAGCCAAGGCACAAAAGAGACCCAGTACTTC

clone size: NA
J gene: TRBJ1-5
D gene: NA
V gene: TRBV19
CDR3 protein: CASSIGNSNQPQHF
CDR3 DNA: TGTGCCAGTAGTATAGGGAATTCCAATCAGCCCCAGCATTTT

clone size: NA
J gene: TRBJ1-5
D gene: NA
V gene: TRBV2
CDR3 protein: CASSQGDSNQPQHF
CDR3 DNA: TGTGCCAGCAGCCAGGGAGATAGCAATCAGCCCCAGCATTTT

clone size: NA
J gene: TRBJ1-2
D gene: NA
V gene: TRBV6-5
CDR3 protein: CASSYGGADGYTF
CDR3 DNA: TGTGCCAGCAGTTACGGGGGGGCTGATGGCTACACCTTC

clone size: NA
J gene: TRBJ2-1
D gene: NA
V gene: TRBV5-8
CDR3 protein: CASSMDLGQYNEQFF
CDR3 DNA: TGTGCCAGCAGCATGGACCTGGGACAATACAATGAGCAGTTCTTC

clone size: NA
J gene: TRBJ2-1
D gene: TRBD2
V gene: TRBV29-1
CDR3 protein: CSVVDGTKGNEQFF
CDR3 DNA: TGCAGCGTTGTAGATGGGACTAAGGGCAATGAGCAGTTCTTC

clone size: NA
J gene: TRBJ1-5
D gene: NA
V gene: TRBV3-1/TRBV3-2
CDR3 protein: CASSQVDSQPQHF
CDR3 DNA: TGTGCCAGCAGCCAAGTCGACAGTCAGCCCCAGCATTTT

clone size: NA
J gene: TRBJ1-2
D gene: TRBD1
V gene: TRBV6-5
CDR3 protein: CASRADRGLIGYTF
CDR3 DNA: TGTGCCAGCAGGGCGGACAGGGGGCTGATAGGCTACACCTTC

clone size: NA
J gene: TRBJ1-2
D gene: NA
V gene: TRBV3-1/TRBV3-2
CDR3 protein: CASSQGVLSFYGYTF
CDR3 DNA: TGTGCCAGCAGCCAAGGGGTCCTTAGTTTCTATGGCTACACCTTC

clone size: once
J gene: TRBJ1-3
D gene: NA
V gene: TRBV28
CDR3 protein: CASSLVAVIGNTIYF
CDR3 DNA: TGTGCCAGCAGTTTAGTGGCAGTAATTGGAAACACCATATATTTT

clone size: NA
J gene: TRBJ1-1
D gene: NA
V gene: TRBV19
CDR3 protein: CASSIGHTEAFF
CDR3 DNA: TGTGCCAGTAGTATCGGACACACTGAAGCTTTCTTT

clone size: NA
J gene: TRBJ1-5
D gene: NA
V gene: TRBV12-3/TRBV12-4
CDR3 protein: CASSLDNQPQHF
CDR3 DNA: TGTGCCAGCAGTTTAGATAATCAGCCCCAGCATTTT

clone size: NA
J gene: TRBJ2-3
D gene: NA
V gene: TRBV14
CDR3 protein: CASSQIGGSATQYF
CDR3 DNA: TGTGCCAGCAGCCAAATTGGGGGTTCGGCTACGCAGTATTTT

clone size: NA
J gene: TRBJ1-2
D gene: NA
V gene: TRBV25-1
CDR3 protein: CASSELYRDQYGYTF
CDR3 DNA: TGTGCCAGCAGTGAATTGTATCGAGACCAATATGGCTACACCTTC

clone size: NA
J gene: TRBJ1-2
D gene: TRBD1
V gene: TRBV5-4
CDR3 protein: CASSSPGQTLYGYTF
CDR3 DNA: TGTGCCAGCAGCTCACCGGGACAGACACTCTATGGCTACACCTTC

clone size: NA
J gene: TRBJ2-2
D gene: NA
V gene: TRBV28
CDR3 protein: CASRLSGTANTGELFF
CDR3 DNA: TGTGCCAGCAGGCTGTCCGGGACCGCGAACACCGGGGAGCTGTTTTTT

clone size: NA
J gene: TRBJ2-3
D gene: NA
V gene: TRBV5-6
CDR3 protein: CASSLVPQSADTQYF
CDR3 DNA: TGTGCCAGCAGCTTGGTACCTCAATCGGCGGATACGCAGTATTTT

clone size: NA
J gene: TRBJ2-7
D gene: TRBD2
V gene: TRBV11-2
CDR3 protein: CASSKPISGSYEQYF
CDR3 DNA: TGTGCCAGCAGCAAACCAATCAGCGGGAGCTACGAGCAGTACTTC

clone size: once
J gene: TRBJ1-3
D gene: NA
V gene: TRBV7-9
CDR3 protein: CASSPSTFSGNTIYF
CDR3 DNA: TGTGCCAGCAGCCCGAGCACATTCTCTGGAAACACCATATATTTT

clone size: many
J gene: TRBJ2-7
D gene: TRBD2
V gene: TRBV5-1
CDR3 protein: CASSLGLAGESYEQYF
CDR3 DNA: TGCGCCAGCAGCTTGGGGCTAGCGGGAGAATCCTACGAGCAGTACTTC

clone size: NA
J gene: TRBJ1-1
D gene: NA
V gene: TRBV19
CDR3 protein: CASSIFSAYTEAFF
CDR3 DNA: TGTGCCAGTAGTATATTTTCAGCCTACACTGAAGCTTTCTTT

clone size: few
J gene: TRBJ1-2
D gene: NA
V gene: TRBV27
CDR3 protein: CASSFRPPYGYTF
CDR3 DNA: TGTGCCAGCAGTTTTCGCCCGCCGTATGGCTACACCTTC

clone size: NA
J gene: TRBJ2-1
D gene: TRBD1
V gene: TRBV18
CDR3 protein: CASSEQGAVEQFF
CDR3 DNA: TGTGCCAGCTCAGAACAGGGGGCGGTCGAGCAGTTCTTC

clone size: few
J gene: TRBJ1-2
D gene: NA
V gene: TRBV5-1
CDR3 protein: CASSLHGLANYGYTF
CDR3 DNA: TGCGCCAGCAGCTTGCACGGGTTAGCTAACTATGGCTACACCTTC

clone size: NA
J gene: TRBJ1-4
D gene: NA
V gene: TRBV6-1
CDR3 protein: CASSDPRRFGNEKLFF
CDR3 DNA: TGTGCCAGCAGTGACCCCCGACGCTTCGGTAATGAAAAACTGTTTTTT

clone size: NA
J gene: TRBJ2-3
D gene: NA
V gene: TRBV4-1
CDR3 protein: CASSPGLASKVDYF
CDR3 DNA: TGCGCCAGCAGCCCCGGCCTAGCGAGCAAGGTGGATTATTTT

clone size: NA
J gene: TRBJ2-1
D gene: NA
V gene: TRBV12-5
CDR3 protein: CASGLTGPYNEQFF
CDR3 DNA: TGTGCTAGTGGTTTGACAGGGCCCTACAATGAGCAGTTCTTC

clone size: NA
J gene: TRBJ2-2
D gene: NA
V gene: TRBV5-1
CDR3 protein: CASSWGANTGELFF
CDR3 DNA: TGCGCCAGCAGCTGGGGGGCGAACACCGGGGAGCTGTTTTTT

clone size: NA
J gene: TRBJ2-7
D gene: NA
V gene: TRBV11-2
CDR3 protein: CASRRDQGGVYEQYF
CDR3 DNA: TGTGCCAGCAGAAGAGATCAGGGGGGAGTCTACGAGCAGTACTTC

clone size: NA
J gene: TRBJ1-2
D gene: NA
V gene: TRBV25-1
CDR3 protein: CASSASRSGGFDGYTF
CDR3 DNA: TGTGCCAGCAGTGCGTCAAGGAGTGGGGGCTTCGATGGCTACACCTTC

clone size: NA
J gene: TRBJ2-5
D gene: TRBD2
V gene: TRBV5-4
CDR3 protein: CASSLGLASETQYF
CDR3 DNA: TGTGCCAGCAGCTTGGGACTAGCGAGCGAGACCCAGTACTTC

clone size: NA
J gene: TRBJ2-2
D gene: TRBD1
V gene: TRBV3-1/TRBV3-2
CDR3 protein: CASSQELGTGLGVNTGELFF
CDR3 DNA: TGTGCCAGCAGCCAAGAACTTGGGACAGGGTTGGGAGTTAACACCGGGGAGCTGTTTTTT

clone size: NA
J gene: TRBJ1-1
D gene: NA
V gene: TRBV18
CDR3 protein: CASSPAPEAFF
CDR3 DNA: TGTGCCAGCTCACCGGCCCCTGAAGCTTTCTTT

clone size: NA
J gene: TRBJ1-6
D gene: NA
V gene: TRBV27
CDR3 protein: CASSRAVPYNSPLHF
CDR3 DNA: TGTGCCAGCAGCCGAGCCGTCCCCTATAATTCACCCCTCCACTTT

clone size: NA
J gene: TRBJ2-1
D gene: TRBD2
V gene: TRBV5-1
CDR3 protein: CASSLELAGGWYSYNEQFF
CDR3 DNA: TGCGCCAGCAGCTTGGAACTAGCGGGGGGCTGGTATTCCTACAATGAGCAGTTCTTC

clone size: NA
J gene: TRBJ2-2
D gene: NA
V gene: TRBV21-1
CDR3 protein: CASSLFRGGELFF
CDR3 DNA: TGTGCCAGCAGCCTTTTCCGGGGCGGGGAGCTGTTTTTT

clone size: NA
J gene: TRBJ2-1
D gene: NA
V gene: TRBV5-4
CDR3 protein: CASSRTSPAYYNEQFF
CDR3 DNA: TGTGCCAGCAGCAGAACTAGCCCCGCTTACTACAATGAGCAGTTCTTC

clone size: NA
J gene: TRBJ2-1
D gene: NA
V gene: TRBV3-1/TRBV3-2
CDR3 protein: CASSQDLLAVNEQFF
CDR3 DNA: TGTGCCAGCAGCCAAGATCTACTAGCTGTCAATGAGCAGTTCTTC

clone size: NA
J gene: TRBJ1-1
D gene: NA
V gene: TRBV11-3
CDR3 protein: CASGKGMNTEAFF
CDR3 DNA: TGTGCCAGCGGCAAGGGGATGAACACTGAAGCTTTCTTT

clone size: NA
J gene: TRBJ2-5
D gene: NA
V gene: TRBV11-1
CDR3 protein: CASSLDIAPGVETQYF
CDR3 DNA: TGTGCCAGCAGCTTAGATATCGCCCCCGGCGTGGAGACCCAGTACTTC

clone size: few
J gene: TRBJ1-1
D gene: NA
V gene: TRBV6-5
CDR3 protein: CASYNRGEAFF
CDR3 DNA: TGTGCCAGCTACAACCGTGGCGAAGCTTTCTTT

clone size: NA
J gene: TRBJ1-4
D gene: NA
V gene: TRBV29-1
CDR3 protein: CSGTGLNEKLFF
CDR3 DNA: TGCAGCGGTACAGGCCTGAATGAAAAACTGTTTTTT

clone size: NA
J gene: TRBJ1-4
D gene: NA
V gene: TRBV6-5
CDR3 protein: CASRAGRNNEKLFF
CDR3 DNA: TGTGCCAGCAGAGCGGGACGGAATAATGAAAAACTGTTTTTT

clone size: NA
J gene: TRBJ2-2
D gene: NA
V gene: TRBV19
CDR3 protein: CATCPGAPANTGELFF
CDR3 DNA: TGTGCCACCTGCCCAGGAGCCCCCGCGAACACCGGGGAGCTGTTTTTT

clone size: NA
J gene: TRBJ2-1
D gene: NA
V gene: TRBV11-2
CDR3 protein: CASRGRTYNEQFF
CDR3 DNA: TGTGCCAGCAGGGGGAGGACCTACAATGAGCAGTTCTTC

clone size: NA
J gene: TRBJ2-1
D gene: NA
V gene: TRBV7-9
CDR3 protein: CASGQTARHYNEQFF
CDR3 DNA: TGTGCCAGCGGTCAGACAGCCCGTCACTACAATGAGCAGTTCTTC

clone size: NA
J gene: TRBJ1-5
D gene: TRBD1
V gene: TRBV2
CDR3 protein: CASSGTGVGEQPQHF
CDR3 DNA: TGTGCCAGCAGCGGGACAGGGGTGGGGGAACAGCCCCAGCATTTT

clone size: NA
J gene: TRBJ1-4
D gene: TRBD1
V gene: TRBV10-3
CDR3 protein: CAISVGTDEKLFF
CDR3 DNA: TGTGCCATCAGTGTTGGGACAGATGAAAAACTGTTTTTT

clone size: NA
J gene: TRBJ1-5
D gene: NA
V gene: TRBV5-8
CDR3 protein: CASSRYSNQPQHF
CDR3 DNA: TGTGCCAGCAGCCGATATAGCAATCAGCCCCAGCATTTT

clone size: NA
J gene: TRBJ1-1
D gene: NA
V gene: TRBV7-9
CDR3 protein: CATLTTGLNTEAFF
CDR3 DNA: TGTGCCACCCTTACTACCGGGTTGAACACTGAAGCTTTCTTT

clone size: NA
J gene: TRBJ2-7
D gene: NA
V gene: TRBV14
CDR3 protein: CASSQVPYPGVQYF
CDR3 DNA: TGTGCCAGCAGCCAAGTTCCCTACCCTGGAGTTCAGTACTTC

clone size: NA
J gene: TRBJ2-5
D gene: NA
V gene: TRBV19
CDR3 protein: CATSQGAGKETQYF
CDR3 DNA: TGTGCCACTTCTCAAGGGGCGGGGAAAGAGACCCAGTACTTC

clone size: NA
J gene: TRBJ2-7
D gene: NA
V gene: TRBV25-1
CDR3 protein: CASSGMTAYYEQYF
CDR3 DNA: TGTGCCAGCAGTGGAATGACAGCCTACTACGAGCAGTACTTC

clone size: NA
J gene: TRBJ2-5
D gene: TRBD2
V gene: TRBV5-4
CDR3 protein: CASSLEGTTSNF
CDR3 DNA: TGTGCCAGCAGCTTGGAGGGGACTACCAGCAACTTC

clone size: once
J gene: TRBJ1-2
D gene: NA
V gene: TRBV12-3/TRBV12-4
CDR3 protein: CAISLRELRGYTF
CDR3 DNA: TGTGCCATTTCTTTAAGGGAGTTAAGGGGCTACACCTTC